This passage covers 2 T cell receptor beta chains from one sample sequenced in a study of spatial heterogeneity in lung cancer. TCRdb re-analysed the 5' RACE reads in MiXCR, keeping a single row per CDR3 protein. The sample yields fewer than 3,000 distinct CDR3 sequences, under 40% seen once. As for time point: sample taken at primary tumor resection. Whole RNA from tumor, nontumor lung or frozen PBMC was sequenced unsorted. This sample comprised PBMCs, obtained at surgery. The source is a male donor with early-stage non-small cell lung cancer.

This clonotype ranks as medium-sized. V and J are TRBV28 and TRBJ2-4; D is unresolved. The length of the CDR3 is 10 residues. Trimming took off 5 bases at V and 8 bases at J, with 4 bases between the two ends. CDR1 and CDR2 (germline): MDHEN, SYDVKM. CDR3 in amino acids: CASSDYIQYF. The CDR3 DNA is TGTGCCAGCAGTGACTACATTCAGTACTTC.

This clonotype showed up just a few times. The V call is TRBV19, the J call TRBJ2-7; 9 bases align to TRBD2. Germline values: CDR1 LNHDA, CDR2 SQIVND (reference sequence). This CDR3 has 15 amino acids. V dropped 1 base and J dropped 3; count of bases not matched to a gene: 4. The CDR3 region is CASSIVASGVYEQYF. CDR3 bases: TGTGCCAGTAGTATAGTGGCTAGCGGGGTCTACGAGCAGTACTTC.